The subject of this entry is one T cell receptor (beta chain). Its antigen is unidentified. The data were taken from a study of cytomegalovirus exposure and HLA in healthy donors. Findings of the study overall: In a later analysis, first-cohort TCR clusters were found to tend to co-occur in the 100 to 150 validation repertoires.

The donors formed part of the approximately 110-subject validation cohort, distinct from the approximately 670-subject first cohort. The CDR3 runs 15 residues. V was shortened by 8 bases and J by 0 bases, with 13 bases between the two germline ends. CDR1 and CDR2 (germline): MGHDK, SYGVNS. The protocol was immunoSEQ multiplex PCR, while the TCRdb copy is restricted to in-frame clones and leaves out a portion. The sample holds fewer than 250,000 clones, around nine tenths seen once. Specimen: PBMCs. The sequence was obtained from a man aged 18 to 29 in good health and CMV-seronegative. The chain links TRBV25-1 to TRBJ1-4, with a tentative D call TRBD1 (5 bases). This CDR3 is CASAGGTATNEKLFF. The CDR3 DNA sequence: TGTGCCAGCGCGGGCGGGACGGCAACTAATGAAAAACTGTTTTTT.